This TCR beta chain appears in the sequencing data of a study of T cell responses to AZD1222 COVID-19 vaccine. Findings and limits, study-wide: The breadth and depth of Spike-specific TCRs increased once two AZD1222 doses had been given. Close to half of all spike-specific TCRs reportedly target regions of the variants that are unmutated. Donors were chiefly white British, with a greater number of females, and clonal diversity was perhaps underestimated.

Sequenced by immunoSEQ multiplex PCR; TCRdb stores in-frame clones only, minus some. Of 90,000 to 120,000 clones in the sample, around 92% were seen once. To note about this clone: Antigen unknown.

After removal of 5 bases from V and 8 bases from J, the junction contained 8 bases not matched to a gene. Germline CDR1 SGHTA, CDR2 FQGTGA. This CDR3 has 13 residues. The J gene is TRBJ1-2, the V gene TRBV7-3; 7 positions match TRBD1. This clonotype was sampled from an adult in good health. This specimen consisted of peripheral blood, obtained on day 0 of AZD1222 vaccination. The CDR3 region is CASSPSQGEGYTF. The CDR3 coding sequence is TGTGCCAGCAGCCCTAGTCAGGGGGAGGGCTACACCTTC.